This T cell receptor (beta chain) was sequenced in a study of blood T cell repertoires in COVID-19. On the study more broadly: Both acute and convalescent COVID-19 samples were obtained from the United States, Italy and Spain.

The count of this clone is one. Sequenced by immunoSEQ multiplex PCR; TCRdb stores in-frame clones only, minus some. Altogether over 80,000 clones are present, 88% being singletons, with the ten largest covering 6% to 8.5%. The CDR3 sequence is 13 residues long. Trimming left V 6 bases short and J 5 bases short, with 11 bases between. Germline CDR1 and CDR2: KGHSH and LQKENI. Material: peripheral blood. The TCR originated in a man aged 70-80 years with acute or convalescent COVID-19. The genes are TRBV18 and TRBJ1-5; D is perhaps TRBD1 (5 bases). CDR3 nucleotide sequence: TGTGCCAGCTCGGAGGGGTGGGATCAGCCCCAGCATTTT. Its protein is CASSEGWDQPQHF.